The 15 T cell receptor beta chains listed next were all sequenced from one sample in a study of T cell repertoires in cytomegalovirus infection. No antigen is known for these receptors. TCRdb re-called the reads with MiXCR, one entry per CDR3 protein. Of about 920,000 distinct CDR3 sequences listed, approximately 30% are singletons. The starting material was cultured CD8+ T cells from PBMCs, obtained from culture after CMV antigen stimulation. These receptors were obtained from a human donor in good health (CMV status not recorded). Some clones in this sample may be carry-over from other donors' samples.

The chain has TRBV14 and TRBJ2-1, with D hard to call. The CDR3 contains 15 residues. Trimming stripped 1 base from V and 1 base from J, with 8 bases between. Germline-derived CDR1 and CDR2 are SGHDN and FVKESK. Here the CDR3 DNA reads TGTGCCAGCAGCCAAGGGTTGGCGTCCTACAATGAGCAGTTCTTC. Its translation is CASSQGLASYNEQFF.

This clonotype showed up many times. The chain recombines TRBV28 with TRBJ2-1; D is possibly TRBD2 (6 bases). V was trimmed by 4 bases and J by 4 bases, leaving 20 bases between them. The CDR3 runs 17 residues. The germline V gene has CDR1 MDHEN and CDR2 SYDVKM. The CDR3 loop is CASSSRRRLGVYNEQFF. CDR3 nucleotides: TGTGCCAGCAGTTCCCGCCGAAGACTAGGAGTTTACAATGAGCAGTTCTTC.

This clonotype turned up a few times. The chain employs TRBV4-1 and TRBJ1-5; weak D call: TRBD1 (5 bases). Per germline, CDR1 MGHRA and CDR2 YSYEKL. The V and J ends lost 4 bases and 1 base respectively, with 14 bases between them. The CDR3 covers 16 residues. The CDR3 region is CASSLFQGVSNQPQHF. The CDR3 DNA is TGCGCCAGCAGCCTATTTCAGGGTGTGAGCAATCAGCCCCAGCATTTT.

This clonotype occurred a few times. The chain has TRBV4-2 and TRBJ1-2, with unresolved D. Germline V gene lookup returns CDR1 LGHNA and CDR2 YNFKEQ. Trimming stripped 0 bases from V and 4 bases from J, with 15 bases between. This CDR3 is built from 16 residues. CDR3 loop: CASSQDPGSKFYGYTF. Written as DNA, the CDR3 is TGTGCCAGCAGCCAAGATCCGGGTTCAAAATTCTATGGCTACACCTTC.

This clonotype was counted ten times or more. This chain links TRBV24-1 with TRBJ2-1; 10 nucleotides line up with TRBD1. Germline assignment: CDR1 KGHDR and CDR2 SFDVKD. With 9 bases clipped from V and 10 bases from J, the junction kept 14 bases outside the gene matches. The CDR3 runs to 15 residues. CDR3 bases: TGTGCCACCGGCCCACCGGGACAGGGGATAAGCGAGCAGTTCTTC. Its translation is CATGPPGQGISEQFF.

In its sample, this clonotype was seen a few times. The V call is TRBV27, the J call TRBJ2-7; D remains unclear. V lost 3 bases to trimming and J lost 0 bases, with 9 bases between them. The CDR3 consists of 14 residues. CDR1 and CDR2 (germline): MNHEY, SMNVEV (reference sequence). The chain's CDR3 is CASSLTLASYEQYV. Written as DNA, the CDR3 is TGTGCCAGCAGTTTGACTTTGGCCTCCTACGAGCAGTACGTC.

This chain uses TRBV7-9 with TRBJ2-1; perhaps TRBD2 as D (5 bases). The germline V and J ends were trimmed by 7 bases and 4 bases, with 17 bases remaining between them. Germline lookup yields CDR1 SEHNR and CDR2 FQNEAQ (reference sequence). The CDR3 sequence is 15 residues long. The CDR3 here is CASNTPTGRYNEQFF. CDR3 nucleotide sequence: TGTGCCAGCAACACCCCCACGGGGAGATACAATGAGCAGTTCTTC.

In this sample, this clonotype turned up a few times. The DNA of the CDR3 is TGTGCCAGCAGCCAAGGACTCAGATTGGGACAGGGTGATTCACCCCTCCACTTT. Its protein is CASSQGLRLGQGDSPLHF. This rearrangement joins TRBV3-1 to TRBJ1-6, with 9 nucleotides matching TRBD1. V lost 1 base and J lost 8; bases outside the gene matches: 12. Per germline, CDR1 LGHDT and CDR2 YNNKEL (reference sequence). The CDR3 is 18 residues long. Complete variable domain (other parts from reference TRBV3-1 and TRBJ1-6): DTAVSQTPKYLVTQMGNDKSIKCEQNLGHDTMYWYKQDSKKFLKIMFSYNNKELIINETVPNRFSPKSPDKAHLNLHINSLELGDSAVYFCASSQGLRLGQGDSPLHFGNGTRLTVT.

This chain joins TRBV7-9 and TRBJ2-7; no definite D call. V lost 5 bases, J lost 5 bases, and 13 bases lay in between. Germline V gene sequence: CDR1 SEHNR, CDR2 FQNEAQ (reference sequence). The CDR3 sequence is 13 residues long. CDR3 nucleotides: TGTGCCAGCAGCCGGCGAGGACGGGACGAGCAGTACTTC. Protein: CASSRRGRDEQYF.

This clonotype was found once. The chain links TRBV20-1 to TRBJ2-5, with a tentative D call TRBD2 (5 bases). CDR1 and CDR2 (germline): DFQATT, SNEGSKA (reference sequence). The ends were cut back, 3 bases at V and 9 bases at J, with 11 bases in the middle. CDR3 size: 11 residues. CDR3: CSARWAAAQYF. The CDR3 bases are TGCAGTGCTAGGTGGGCAGCGGCCCAGTACTTC.

This clonotype was counted a few times. The rearrangement links TRBV7-9 to TRBJ1-2; D is perhaps TRBD1 (5 bases). CDR1 and CDR2 (germline): SEHNR, FQNEAQ (reference sequence). CDR3 length: 16 residues. Trimming shortened V by 4 bases and J by 6 bases, and 21 bases separated the two germline ends. The CDR3 region has the DNA TGTGCCAGCAGCTATCTAGACAGTTCGTTCATGGATGGCTACACCTTC. Translation: CASSYLDSSFMDGYTF.

This chain connects TRBV2 to TRBJ1-6, with a tentative D call TRBD1 (5 bases). Trimming stripped 1 base from V and 10 bases from J, with 11 bases between. This CDR3 comprises 14 residues. The V gene's germline CDR1 is SNHLY and CDR2 FYNNEI. For the CDR3, the DNA is TGTGCCAGCAGTGAAGATCAGGGCCCATCACCCCTCCACTTT. As protein: CASSEDQGPSPLHF. The full variable domain, completed using reference TRBV2 and TRBJ1-6, is EPEVTQTPSHQVTQMGQEVILRCVPISNHLYFYWYRQILGQKVEFLVSFYNNEISEKSEIFDDQFSVERPDGSNFTLKIRSTKLEDSAMYFCASSEDQGPSPLHFGNGTRLTVT.

The V call is TRBV11-3, the J call TRBJ2-1; D unclear. The germline CDR1 and CDR2 sequences are SGHNT and YENEEA. V shed 1 base and J shed 5 bases, with 9 bases lying between them. The CDR3 totals 14 residues. The CDR3 loop reads CASSLGGMHNEQFF. The DNA for the CDR3 is TGTGCCAGCAGCTTAGGTGGGATGCACAATGAGCAGTTCTTC.

This sequence joins TRBV7-2 and TRBJ1-5, with D possibly TRBD1 on 5 matching bases. V dropped 2 bases and J dropped 13 bases, with 33 bases sitting between them. Per germline, CDR1 SGHTA and CDR2 FQGNSA. The CDR3 covers 19 residues. CDR3 amino acids: CASSLMESFAGLRYTGQHF. CDR3 sequence (DNA): TGTGCCAGCAGCTTAATGGAATCGTTTGCGGGGCTCCGGTACACAGGACAGCATTTT.

This clonotype showed up many times. The rearrangement uses TRBV12-3 or TRBV12-4 and TRBJ2-7, with TRBD1 identical over 8 bases. The CDR3 has 16 amino acids. The J segment lost 3 bases and the V segment lost 5 bases, leaving 12 bases of the junction unmatched. CDR3 sequence (DNA): TGTGCCAGCAGTCCCTTGACAGGGGCCCACCTCTACGAGCAGTACTTC. Amino acid sequence: CASSPLTGAHLYEQYF.